Listed here are 5 T cell receptor beta chains from one sample, sequenced in a study of cytomegalovirus exposure and HLA in healthy donors. PCR was performed using 60 Vbeta and 13 Jbeta primers. Generated by immunoSEQ multiplex PCR, the TCRdb table keeps only in-frame clones and is missing some. Of more than 100,000 clones in the sample, approximately 87% were seen once. Sequenced material: PBMCs. The receptors stem from a man aged 35 to 55 in good health and CMV-seronegative.

This chain joins TRBV7-2 and TRBJ2-7; a possible D gene is TRBD2 (5 bases). Germline CDR1 reads SGHTA; CDR2 reads FQGNSA. The CDR3 is 13 residues long. Between the trimmed V and J ends, which lost 3 bases and 3 bases, there was a span of 9 bases. CDR3 bases: TGTGCCAGCAGCTTCCAGAGCGGCTACGAGCAGTACTTC. It specifies CASSFQSGYEQYF.

The genes are TRBV7-2 and TRBJ1-2; D unclear. Germline CDR1 is SGHTA and CDR2 is FQGNSA. The V and J ends lost 6 bases and 8 bases respectively, with 16 bases between them. CDR3 size: 13 residues. Written as DNA, the CDR3 is TGTGCCAGCAGTTTCACAGCCACGGGGGGCTACACCTTC. Its protein product is CASSFTATGGYTF.

This chain links TRBV2 with TRBJ1-2, with D possibly TRBD1 on 6 matching bases. V was shortened by 5 bases and J by 5 bases, with 15 bases between the two germline ends. Germline-derived CDR1 and CDR2 are SNHLY and FYNNEI. CDR3 length: 14 residues. DNA for the CDR3: TGTGCCAGCAGTCCGACAGGTGGGCGTTATGGCTACACCTTC. Its protein product is CASSPTGGRYGYTF.

The rearrangement joins TRBV27 to TRBJ1-1, with 9 bases identical to TRBD1. Germline CDR1 and CDR2: MNHEY and SMNVEV (reference sequence). The CDR3 has 15 amino acids. V shed 1 base and J 4 bases; nucleotides not matched to a gene: 4. The CDR3 DNA reads TGTGCCAGCAGTTTATTTAGGACAGGGGCCACTGAAGCTTTCTTT. Translation: CASSLFRTGATEAFF.

This clone was seen just once. This sequence joins TRBV6-6 and TRBJ1-1, with a tentative D call TRBD1 (5 bases). Per germline, CDR1 MNHNY and CDR2 SVGAGI (reference sequence). Trimming took 0 bases from V and 3 from J, leaving 14 bases between them. CDR3 length: 16 amino acids. The CDR3 DNA reads as TGTGCCAGCAGTTACTCCCCTCAGGGTCGGGACACTGAAGCTTTCTTT. Amino acids: CASSYSPQGRDTEAFF.